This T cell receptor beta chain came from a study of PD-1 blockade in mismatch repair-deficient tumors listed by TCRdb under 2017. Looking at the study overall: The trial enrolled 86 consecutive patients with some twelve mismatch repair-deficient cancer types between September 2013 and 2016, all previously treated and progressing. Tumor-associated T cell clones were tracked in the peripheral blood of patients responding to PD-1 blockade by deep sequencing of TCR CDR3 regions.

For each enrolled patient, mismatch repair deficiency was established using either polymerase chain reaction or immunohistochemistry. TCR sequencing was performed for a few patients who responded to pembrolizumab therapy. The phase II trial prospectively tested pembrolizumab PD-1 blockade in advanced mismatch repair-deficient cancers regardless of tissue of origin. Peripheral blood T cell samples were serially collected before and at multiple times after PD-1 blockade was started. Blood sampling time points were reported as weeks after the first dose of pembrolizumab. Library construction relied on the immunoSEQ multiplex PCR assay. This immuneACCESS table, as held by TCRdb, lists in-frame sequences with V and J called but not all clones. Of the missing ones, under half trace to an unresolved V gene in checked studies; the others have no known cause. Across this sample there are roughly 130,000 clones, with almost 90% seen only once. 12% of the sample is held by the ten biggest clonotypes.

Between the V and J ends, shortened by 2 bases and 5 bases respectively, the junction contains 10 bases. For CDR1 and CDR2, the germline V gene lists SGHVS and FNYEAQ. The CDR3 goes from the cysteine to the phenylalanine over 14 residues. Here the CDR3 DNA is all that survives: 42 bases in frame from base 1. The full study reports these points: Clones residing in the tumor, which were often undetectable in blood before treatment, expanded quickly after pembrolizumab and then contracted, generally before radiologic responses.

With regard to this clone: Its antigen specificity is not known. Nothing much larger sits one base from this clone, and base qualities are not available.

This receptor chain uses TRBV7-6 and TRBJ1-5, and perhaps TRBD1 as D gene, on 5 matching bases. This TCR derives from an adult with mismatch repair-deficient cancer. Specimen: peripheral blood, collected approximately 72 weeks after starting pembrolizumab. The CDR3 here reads CASSLRGGDQPQHF. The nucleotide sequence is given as TGTGCCAGCAGCTTACGGGGAGGGGATCAGCCCCAGCATTTT.